These T cell receptor beta chains were read from a single sample in a study of beta chain features in type 1 diabetes. Some clones are missing from TCRdb's copy, which holds only in-frame ones; the method was immunoSEQ multiplex PCR. This sample carries some 270,000 clones, about 14% of them seen once, and the ten largest clones take more than 0.02%. Sequencing was carried out using naive CD4+ T cells from blood. These receptors all stem from a woman aged 40 to 50 in good health. Each CDR3 is given without its conserved first and last residue. The order of the fields is J gene, D gene, V gene, CDR3 protein. A D gene is named only where the DNA matches it firmly.

>TRBJ2-6|TRBD1|TRBV5-1
ASSLQGAYGANVLT
>TRBJ1-1|TRBD1|TRBV5-1
AAGDGDRGNTEAF
>TRBJ2-5|-|TRBV11-2
ASSFLRETQY
>TRBJ2-7|TRBD1|TRBV15
ATSRGGQGAYEQY
>TRBJ2-7|TRBD1|TRBV9
ASSPRQGSGSYEQY
>TRBJ2-1|TRBD2|TRBV6-1
AVRTSGGVEQF
>TRBJ2-5|-|TRBV10-3
AISAGAARGSPQETQY
>TRBJ2-7|TRBD1|TRBV18
ASSGQESYEQY
>TRBJ2-7|-|TRBV7-8
ASSQRTRPYEQY
>TRBJ1-1|-|TRBV7-9
ASSPQGQNTEAF
>TRBJ1-4|-|TRBV7-2
ASSLRVLVGGEKLF
>TRBJ2-4|TRBD2|TRBV6-1
ASSEIRGLAGKNIQY
>TRBJ1-2|TRBD1|TRBV7-9
ASSFSAGQGLYGYT
>TRBJ1-4|-|TRBV7-9
ASSPRAPNEKLF
>TRBJ1-1|TRBD1|TRBV7-9
ASSQRGQLNTEAF
>TRBJ2-5|-|TRBV5-1
ASSTRLPEGTQY
>TRBJ2-5|TRBD2|TRBV25-1
ASSEWGGGQETQY
>TRBJ2-2|TRBD1|TRBV10-3
AIPNSVGDRYGELF
>TRBJ1-4|TRBD1|TRBV6-1
ASSESTGFTTNEKLF
>TRBJ2-7|TRBD1|TRBV11-2
ASSLAATGGFEQY
>TRBJ2-2|-|TRBV5-1
ASSLAGKDTGELF
>TRBJ1-1|TRBD1|TRBV6-5
ASSYSGTGNTEAF
>TRBJ1-6|TRBD1|TRBV19
AGGQGDNSPLH
>TRBJ2-3|-|TRBV19
ASSWDSDDTQY
>TRBJ1-1|TRBD1|TRBV2
ASRGQINTEAF
>TRBJ2-4|TRBD1|TRBV12-5
ASGIGTAQGLIQY
>TRBJ2-7|-|TRBV9
ASSVGQSEWNEQY
>TRBJ2-7|-|TRBV7-8
ASSLGHDSYEQY
>TRBJ2-3|TRBD2|TRBV28
ASSSLSRGGPDTQY
>TRBJ2-1|TRBD2|TRBV6-6
ASTLTSGVAHEQF
>TRBJ2-7|TRBD1|TRBV19
ASSRQGVGYEQY
>TRBJ1-2|-|TRBV14
ASSQDPDYGYT
>TRBJ1-6|-|TRBV27
ASSFVGRGSPLH
>TRBJ2-7|TRBD1|TRBV4-3
ASSQDARGSYEQY
>TRBJ2-5|-|TRBV4-1
ASSQGAPETQY
>TRBJ1-5|TRBD1|TRBV19
ASTTDRGGGQPQH
>TRBJ2-2|TRBD1|TRBV5-1
ASSQWTGSGGELF
>TRBJ1-1|-|TRBV14
ASSQDRQGYTEAF
>TRBJ2-3|-|TRBV5-1
ASSSGLQRTDTQY
>TRBJ2-7|TRBD1|TRBV5-1
ASSGTGSEQY
>TRBJ2-7|-|TRBV18
ASSPIPQRGGNEQY